The clone carrying this T cell receptor beta chain has just a few counts. This sample was included in a study of blood T cell repertoires in COVID-19. Trimming took 6 bases from V and 1 from J, leaving 12 bases between them. In germline, CDR1 is SNHLY, CDR2 FYNNEI. The CDR3 is 14 residues long. Sequencing was performed with immunoSEQ multiplex PCR; in TCRdb, only in-frame clones are kept and a portion is missing. This sample has roughly 81,000 clones, with about 86% found just once. The sequence derives from an elderly man with active or convalescent COVID-19. The specimen was peripheral blood. The chain uses TRBV2 and TRBJ1-1; D not certain. CDR3 region: CASRRSGENTEAFF. The CDR3 nucleotides read TGTGCCAGCAGACGGTCCGGGGAGAACACTGAAGCTTTCTTT.